The 31 T cell receptor beta chains below come from one sample, sequenced in a study of T cell repertoires in cytomegalovirus infection. One entry per CDR3 protein results from TCRdb running MiXCR on the reads. The data show around 170,000 distinct CDR3 sequences, with roughly 14% seen just once and 27% held by the top ten. The sequenced sample consisted of PBMCs. The receptors shown here come from a human donor in good health (CMV status not recorded). Some clones in this sample may be carry-over from other donors' samples.

This clonotype has ten or more counts. The DNA for the CDR3 is TGTGCCAGCAGCGCCATAGAGGGTAGCGGTGAAAAACTGTTTTTT. Protein: CASSAIEGSGEKLFF. The chain links TRBV7-2 to TRBJ1-4; D call uncertain. Trimming removed 5 bases from V and 7 bases from J, with 17 bases in between. This CDR3 contains 15 residues. CDR1 and CDR2 from the germline V gene are SGHTA and FQGNSA.

This clonotype was observed many times. V gene TRBV7-3 combines with J gene TRBJ2-6, with a possible D match to TRBD2 (5 bases). Trimming stripped 4 bases from V and 0 bases from J, with 19 bases between. Looked up from germline, CDR1 is SGHTA and CDR2 is FQGTGA. This CDR3 has 19 residues. The CDR3 is CASSSIEGGYNSGANVLTF. DNA for the CDR3: TGTGCCAGCAGCTCAATCGAGGGCGGTTACAACTCTGGGGCCAACGTCCTGACTTTC.

This clonotype was detected many times. The V call is TRBV7-2, the J call TRBJ2-7; 7 nucleotides align to TRBD2. The ends lost 0 bases at V and 0 bases at J; junction bases unmatched: 5. This CDR3 spans 16 amino acids. Per germline, CDR1 SGHTA and CDR2 FQGNSA. The CDR3 nucleotides read TGTGCCAGCAGCTTAGCGGCGCTAGCGGTCTCCTACGAGCAGTACTTC. Translating gives CASSLAALAVSYEQYF.

The J gene is TRBJ2-5, the V gene TRBV11-2, with 9 nucleotides matching TRBD2. V lost 2 bases to trimming and J lost 3 bases; unmatched junction nucleotides: 13. Germline loops: CDR1 SGHAT, CDR2 FQNNGV. This CDR3 spans 18 amino acids. CDR3 sequence: CASSLRGGGVAGEETQYF. The CDR3 region has the DNA TGTGCCAGCAGCTTAAGGGGGGGCGGGGTAGCGGGGGAAGAGACCCAGTACTTC.

This clonotype was seen at least ten times. The chain has TRBV11-2 and TRBJ2-5, with 7 positions matching TRBD1. The germline V gene has CDR1 SGHAT and CDR2 FQNNGV. Unmatched junction bases numbered 7, after V lost 2 bases and J lost 7 bases. There are 14 residues in the CDR3. Here the CDR3 DNA reads TGTGCCAGCAGCTTAAACAGGGGCCAGGGGACCCAGTACTTC. It yields the protein CASSLNRGQGTQYF.

The CDR3 nucleotides read TGCAGTGCTCCTACCCGTAAGACTAGCGGGAGTTGGAATGAGCAGTTCTTC. Its protein is CSAPTRKTSGSWNEQFF. V is TRBV20-1 and J is TRBJ2-1; 12 positions agree with TRBD2. J was trimmed by 7 bases and V by 5 bases; bases with no gene match: 15. The CDR3 contains 17 residues. Germline V gives CDR1 DFQATT, CDR2 SNEGSKA (reference sequence).

The chain employs TRBV15 and TRBJ2-1; possibly TRBD1 for D (7 bases). The germline V gene has CDR1 LNHNV and CDR2 YYDKDF (reference sequence). V was cut by 0 bases and J by 8 bases, with 14 bases left in between. The CDR3 spans 15 residues. The CDR3 reads CATSRDSRGVHEQFF. The CDR3 bases are TGTGCCACCAGCAGAGATAGCAGGGGGGTCCATGAGCAGTTCTTC.

This clonotype showed up many times. The V gene is TRBV12-3 or TRBV12-4, the J gene TRBJ1-5; 7 nucleotides agree with TRBD1. The CDR3 is made up of 16 amino acids. The J segment lost 0 bases and the V segment lost 5 bases, leaving 7 bases of the junction unmatched. CDR3 residues: CASSLGQALSNQPQHF. CDR3 DNA: TGTGCCAGCAGTCTTGGACAGGCCCTTAGCAATCAGCCCCAGCATTTT.

This clonotype occurred many times. This chain connects TRBV12-3 or TRBV12-4 to TRBJ2-5; D gene unclear. Trimming stripped 2 bases from V and 5 bases from J, with 9 bases between. The length of the CDR3 is 13 residues. This CDR3 is CASSLQRAETQYF. CDR3 coding DNA: TGTGCCAGCAGTTTACAGAGAGCGGAGACCCAGTACTTC.

The sample holds many counts of this clonotype. The chain is built from TRBV7-2 and TRBJ1-3, with no clear D. Looked up from germline, CDR1 is SGHTA and CDR2 is FQGNSA. Trimming left V 1 base short and J 0 bases short, with 7 bases between. The CDR3 loop spans 15 amino acids. For the CDR3, the DNA is TGTGCCAGCAGCTTAGGAGGGTTCTCTGGAAACACCATATATTTT. Residues: CASSLGGFSGNTIYF.

The chain links TRBV2 to TRBJ1-2, with 7 bases fitting TRBD1. This CDR3 is 12 amino acids long. From germline, CDR1 is SNHLY and CDR2 FYNNEI. The V and J ends lost 6 bases and 5 bases, in that order; junction bases with no gene match: 3. The CDR3 here is CASRGTVYGYTF. Written as DNA, the CDR3 is TGTGCCAGCAGGGGGACAGTGTATGGCTACACCTTC.

This clonotype was counted between two and nine times. Here the CDR3 DNA reads TGTGCCACCAGCAGGGGCACCGGGGAGCTGTTTTTT. It specifies CATSRGTGELFF. The rearrangement links TRBV15 to TRBJ2-2; D ambiguous. The CDR3 loop spans 12 amino acids. Germline V CDR1 and CDR2: LNHNV, YYDKDF (reference sequence). Trimming took off 3 bases at V and 4 bases at J, with 3 bases between the two ends.

V gene TRBV19 combines with J gene TRBJ2-1; the D is unclear. This CDR3 is 16 amino acids long. Deletions cut 7 bases from V and 0 bases from J, with 16 bases between. The germline V gene has CDR1 LNHDA and CDR2 SQIVND (reference sequence). The CDR3 here is CASMGRVLNSYNEQFF. The CDR3 bases are TGTGCCAGTATGGGTAGAGTCCTCAACTCCTACAATGAGCAGTTCTTC.

This clonotype occurred many times. V is TRBV7-2 and J is TRBJ1-5, with 7 bases lining up with TRBD1. Per the germline V gene, CDR1 is SGHTA and CDR2 is FQGNSA. Losses at the gene ends were 4 bases for V and 5 bases for J; bases not matched to a gene: 2. CDR3 length: 13 residues. The CDR3, as DNA: TGTGCCAGCAGCTCCGACAGGGATCAGCCCCAGCATTTT. Translation: CASSSDRDQPQHF.

With respect to this clonotype: Compared with germline, one end of the junction differs, possibly owing to a read error. This chain links TRBV13 with TRBJ2-7, with TRBD1 matching over 8 bases. CDR3 length: 15 residues. Germline values: CDR1 PRHDT, CDR2 FYEKMQ (reference sequence). The CDR3 loop is CASSPIGQGLYGQYF. DNA of the CDR3: TGTGCCAGCAGCCCCATCGGACAGGGACTCTACGGGCAGTACTTC.

The rearrangement uses TRBV2 and TRBJ2-5, with D perhaps matching TRBD1 (6 bases). This CDR3 contains 14 residues. Per germline, CDR1 SNHLY and CDR2 FYNNEI. V was shortened by 6 bases and J by 1 base, with 12 bases between the two germline ends. The CDR3 loop is CASRGDRSQETQYF. CDR3 DNA: TGTGCCAGCAGAGGTGACAGGAGCCAAGAGACCCAGTACTTC.

In its sample, this clonotype was seen many times. The chain carries TRBV2 and TRBJ1-3; the D gene is possibly TRBD1 (5 bases). Germline CDR1 SNHLY, CDR2 FYNNEI. The CDR3 is made up of 15 amino acids. Trimming removed 1 base from V and 0 bases from J, with 7 bases in between. The CDR3 region is CASSEEGSSGNTIYF. The CDR3 nucleotides read TGTGCCAGCAGTGAAGAGGGGAGCTCTGGAAACACCATATATTTT.

This clonotype was observed at least ten times. This chain joins TRBV7-2 and TRBJ1-6; the D gene is possibly TRBD1 (6 bases). Germline V gene lookup returns CDR1 SGHTA and CDR2 FQGNSA. Trimming stripped 4 bases from V and 6 bases from J, with 10 bases between. The CDR3 length is 14 residues. Here the CDR3 reads CASSSTGLNSPLHF. In DNA form, the CDR3 reads TGTGCCAGCAGCTCAACAGGGCTTAATTCACCCCTCCACTTT.

The chain recombines TRBV14 with TRBJ1-1; perhaps TRBD1 as D (5 bases). V was shortened by 4 bases and J by 1 base, with 13 bases between the two germline ends. Germline V gives CDR1 SGHDN, CDR2 FVKESK. CDR3 size: 15 residues. CDR3: CASSLWGRGNTEAFF. As DNA, the CDR3 is TGTGCCAGCAGCCTCTGGGGCCGCGGGAACACTGAAGCTTTCTTT.

The chain carries TRBV19 and TRBJ1-1, with 10 bases lining up with TRBD1. Germline lookup yields CDR1 LNHDA and CDR2 SQIVND (reference sequence). J gave up 4 bases and V 5 bases, and 7 bases lay outside the gene matches. The CDR3 is 15 amino acids. CDR3 in amino acids: CASSLSGTGATEAFF. Written as DNA, the CDR3 is TGTGCCAGTAGTCTTTCCGGGACAGGGGCCACTGAAGCTTTCTTT.

V is TRBV9 and J is TRBJ2-7; TRBD1 agrees at 8 bases. Germline V lookup: CDR1 SGDLS, CDR2 YYNGEE. With 5 bases clipped from V and 3 bases from J, the junction kept 7 bases outside the gene matches. CDR3 length: 14 amino acids. CDR3 DNA sequence: TGTGCCAGCAGTGGACAGGGAGTGGGCTACGAGCAGTACTTC. This sequence encodes CASSGQGVGYEQYF.

The V call is TRBV29-1, the J call TRBJ2-2; tentative D call: TRBD1 (7 bases). CDR3 length: 15 residues. V lost 2 bases and J lost 3, with 13 bases in between. CDR1 SQVTM and CDR2 ANQGSEA come from the germline V gene. The CDR3 DNA reads as TGCAGCGTTGAAAGGAGGGGGCCGGACACCGGGGAGCTGTTTTTT. It codes for CSVERRGPDTGELFF.

Turning to this clonotype: A read error may produce the germline difference seen at one junction end. The chain is built from TRBV12-3 or TRBV12-4 and TRBJ1-6; D ambiguous. CDR3 length: 15 residues. The CDR3 spells CASSFAGSGNSPLKF. CDR3 DNA: TGTGCCAGCAGTTTTGCCGGATCGGGTAATTCACCCCTCAAATTT.

The chain employs TRBV5-1 and TRBJ2-5; tentatively, D is TRBD1 (6 bases). V was pared by 2 bases and J by 2 bases, with 16 bases between. Per the germline V gene, CDR1 is SGHRS and CDR2 is YFSETQ. This CDR3 has 16 residues. The CDR3 region has the DNA TGCGCCAGCAGCTTCCGGACAGCTGGTAATCAAGAGACCCAGTACTTC. It is translated as CASSFRTAGNQETQYF.

This clonotype was counted a few times. This chain joins TRBV2 and TRBJ1-5; possible D gene TRBD1, 6 bases. This CDR3 is 16 amino acids long. CDR1 is SNHLY, CDR2 FYNNEI, per germline. V lost 6 bases and J 1 base, leaving 16 bases between the germline ends. CDR3 amino acids: CASRGTTQGSNQPQHF. CDR3 in DNA: TGTGCCAGCAGGGGGACAACCCAGGGAAGCAATCAGCCCCAGCATTTT.

The sample holds many counts of this clonotype. This sequence joins TRBV11-2 and TRBJ2-5; perhaps TRBD2 as D (7 bases). The V end lost 2 bases, the J end lost 4 bases, and 17 bases lay between the germline ends. Germline V gene sequence: CDR1 SGHAT, CDR2 FQNNGV. This CDR3 comprises 16 residues. In nucleotides, the CDR3 is TGTGCCAGCAGCTTAAGGGCGGGGGCCAAAGGAGAGACCCAGTACTTC. This encodes CASSLRAGAKGETQYF.

This clonotype was counted ten times or more. The rearrangement links TRBV7-3 to TRBJ2-1; D is unclear. The CDR3 totals 14 residues. Per the germline V gene, CDR1 is SGHTA and CDR2 is FQGTGA. V was clipped by 2 bases and J by 7 bases, with 12 bases between them. As DNA, the CDR3 is TGTGCCAGCAGCTTAGACACCCTCAGAAATGAGCAGTTCTTC. The encoded protein is CASSLDTLRNEQFF.

This clonotype was recorded once. In DNA form, the CDR3 reads TGTGCCAGCAGTGAAAATAGCGGGAGCGACAATGAGCAGTTCTTC. It translates to CASSENSGSDNEQFF. The gene calls are TRBV9 and TRBJ2-1, with 9 bases fitting TRBD2. Losses at the gene ends were 5 bases for V and 5 bases for J; bases not matched to a gene: 8. This CDR3 has 15 amino acids. CDR1 is SGDLS and CDR2 is YYNGEE in the germline V gene.

This clonotype was detected many times. The rearrangement links TRBV7-9 to TRBJ2-7; weak D call: TRBD1 (6 bases). CDR1 is SEHNR, CDR2 FQNEAQ, per germline (reference sequence). V was shortened by 0 bases and J by 5 bases, with 14 bases between the two germline ends. CDR3 size: 15 residues. The CDR3, as DNA: TGTGCCAGCAGCTTAGCCCAGGGGATGGCCGACGAGCAGTACTTC. Residues: CASSLAQGMADEQYF.

There are many counts of this clonotype. The chain has TRBV6-1 and TRBJ2-2, with 7 bases aligning to TRBD1. This CDR3 has 23 residues. Germline V gene sequence: CDR1 MNHNS, CDR2 SASEGT. Unmatched junction bases numbered 23, after V lost 0 bases and J lost 1 base. The CDR3 reads CASSEALRPSRDSYHQNTGELFF. The CDR3 nucleotides read TGTGCCAGCAGTGAAGCGCTTCGACCAAGCCGGGACAGTTATCATCAGAACACCGGGGAGCTGTTTTTT.

This clonotype has at least ten counts. The chain carries TRBV7-3 and TRBJ2-3; D unclear. Per germline, CDR1 SGHTA and CDR2 FQGTGA. Trimming cost V 0 bases and J 4 bases, with 8 bases left between them. The CDR3 is 14 amino acids. CDR3 amino acids: CASSLTAYPDTQYF. The DNA for the CDR3 is TGTGCCAGCAGCTTAACCGCGTATCCAGATACGCAGTATTTT.